The 2 T cell receptor beta chains presented below share a single source sample, sequenced in a study of blood T cell repertoires in COVID-19. Libraries were prepared by immunoSEQ multiplex PCR; TCRdb keeps only in-frame clonotypes and omits some of them. The table lists under 300,000 clones, roughly 86% of them singletons. Sequencing input: peripheral blood. The receptor source for this set is a man older than 75 with acute or convalescent COVID-19.

Turning to this clone: Other nucleotide sequences from this sample produce the same CDR3. The chain employs TRBV18 and TRBJ1-5; TRBD1 matches at 9 bases. Germline V gene sequence: CDR1 KGHSH, CDR2 LQKENI. The CDR3 is 15 residues long. V gave up 3 bases and J gave up 7 bases; unmatched junction bases: 7. CDR3 loop: CASSPETGGGQPQHF. The CDR3 DNA follows: TGTGCCAGCTCACCGGAGACAGGGGGAGGCCAGCCCCAGCATTTT. The full variable domain, rest sourced from reference TRBV18 and TRBJ1-5, is NAGVMQNPRHLVRRRGQEARLRCSPMKGHSHVYWYRQLPEEGLKFMVYLQKENIIDESGMPKERFSAEFPKEGPSILRIQQVVRGDSAAYFCASSPETGGGQPQHFGDGTRLSIL.

The chain couples TRBV7-8 to TRBJ2-3, with 14 bases matching TRBD2. Germline-derived CDR1 and CDR2 are SGHVS and FQNEAQ. The CDR3 covers 18 residues. V was pared by 1 base and J by 4 bases, with 7 bases of the junction left unmatched. The CDR3 DNA reads as TGTGCCAGCAGCTTAGTGGGACTAGCGGGAGCACGGGCAGATACGCAGTATTTT. Amino acids: CASSLVGLAGARADTQYF.